The 21 T cell receptor beta chains reported below all come from one sample, sequenced in a study of blood T cell repertoires in COVID-19. Sequencing used immunoSEQ multiplex PCR; TCRdb keeps in-frame clones, though not all of them. The data show roughly 220,000 clones, approximately 86% seen once. Sequencing was performed on peripheral blood. Every receptor here comes from a woman in her fifties or sixties with COVID-19, enrolled during active disease.

The chain carries TRBV2 and TRBJ2-2; 8 positions match TRBD1. This CDR3 has 16 amino acids. The V gene's germline CDR1 is SNHLY and CDR2 FYNNEI. Trimming took 4 bases from V and 0 from J; bases not matched to a gene: 4. In DNA form, the CDR3 reads TGTGCCAGCAGTGGGTACAGGGGGGCGAACACCGGGGAGCTGTTTTTT. It yields the protein CASSGYRGANTGELFF.

V gene TRBV4-1 combines with J gene TRBJ2-1; 10 positions agree with TRBD1. V shed 4 bases, J shed 8 bases, and the junction held 17 bases outside the gene matches. Germline CDR1 is MGHRA and CDR2 is YSYEKL. This CDR3 is 18 amino acids long. CDR3 in DNA: TGCGCCAGCAGCCTTTTACTACTCGGGACAGGGGCACGTCATGAGCAGTTCTTC. It is translated as CASSLLLLGTGARHEQFF.

V usage is TRBV28 and J usage is TRBJ1-2; the D is unclear. V was shortened by 2 bases and J by 8 bases, with 18 bases between the two germline ends. This CDR3 comprises 15 residues. Germline V gene data show CDR1 as MDHEN and CDR2 as SYDVKM. This CDR3 reads CASSLLHQEQEGYTF. The CDR3 DNA is TGTGCCAGCAGTTTACTACACCAAGAGCAGGAAGGCTACACCTTC.

V usage is TRBV6-6 and J usage is TRBJ2-3; TRBD1 might be the D (5 bases). The V gene lost 4 bases and the J gene lost 0 bases, with 14 bases spanning the gap. CDR3 length equals 16 residues. CDR1 MNHNY and CDR2 SVGAGI come from the germline V gene (reference sequence). DNA of the CDR3: TGTGCCAGCAGTTCCCAGGGCAGGGTAAGCACAGATACGCAGTATTTT. Amino acids: CASSSQGRVSTDTQYF.

This chain joins TRBV5-8 and TRBJ1-5; D gene ambiguous. V dropped 4 bases and J dropped 7 bases, with 15 bases sitting between them. Germline V gene sequence: CDR1 SGHTS, CDR2 YDEGEE. The CDR3 covers 14 residues. CDR3 sequence (DNA): TGTGCCAGCAGCCTTTCGTCTCTACCCCAGCCCCAGCATTTT. Protein product: CASSLSSLPQPQHF. Full variable domain (missing parts from reference TRBV5-8 and TRBJ1-5): EAGVTQSPTHLIKTRGQQATLRCSPISGHTSVYWYQQALGLGLQFLLWYDEGEERNRGNFPPRFSGRQFPNYSSELNVNALELEDSALYLCASSLSSLPQPQHFGDGTRLSIL.

This clone was recorded only once. CDR3 residues: CASTGMTSGGVTDTQYF. Written as DNA, the CDR3 is TGTGCCAGCACCGGAATGACTAGCGGGGGGGTTACAGATACGCAGTATTTT. The chain has TRBV27 and TRBJ2-3, with 14 bases fitting TRBD2. Germline V lookup: CDR1 MNHEY, CDR2 SMNVEV (reference sequence). The CDR3 loop spans 17 amino acids. Unmatched junction bases numbered 9, after V lost 7 bases and J lost 3 bases.

This clone was counted a few times. This chain uses TRBV29-1 with TRBJ1-1; possible D gene TRBD1, 6 bases. The CDR3 runs 10 residues. CDR1 SQVTM and CDR2 ANQGSEA come from the germline V gene. Trimming took 5 bases from V and 10 from J, leaving 11 bases between them. This CDR3 is CSVSEGGAFF. The CDR3 DNA reads as TGCAGCGTTTCGGAAGGGGGAGCTTTCTTT.

This chain links TRBV7-7 with TRBJ1-5; D possibly corresponds to TRBD1 (6 bases). The V gene lost 2 bases and the J gene lost 0 bases, with 17 bases spanning the gap. CDR3 length equals 18 residues. Germline CDR1 SSHAT, CDR2 FNYEAQ (reference sequence). CDR3 nucleotides: TGTGCCAGCAGCTTACCGAAACAGGGCCGGGATAGCAATCAGCCCCAGCATTTT. Amino acids: CASSLPKQGRDSNQPQHF.

V usage is TRBV11-2 and J usage is TRBJ2-5; possibly TRBD1 for D (6 bases). Trimming removed 6 bases from V and 4 bases from J, with 12 bases in between. The CDR3 loop spans 13 amino acids. Looked up from germline, CDR1 is SGHAT and CDR2 is FQNNGV. The DNA of the CDR3 is TGTGCCAGCAGTTACAGGGTGAGAGAGACCCAGTACTTC. Amino acid sequence: CASSYRVRETQYF. Using reference TRBV11-2 and TRBJ2-5 for the parts outside the CDR3, the full variable domain is EAGVAQSPRYKIIEKRQSVAFWCNPISGHATLYWYQQILGQGPKLLIQFQNNGVVDDSQLPKDRFSAERLKGVDSTLKIQPAKLEDSAVYLCASSYRVRETQYFGPGTRLLVL.

J is TRBJ1-1 and V is TRBV4-1, with D unclear. The CDR3 spans 14 residues. Per germline, CDR1 MGHRA and CDR2 YSYEKL. The V end lost 0 bases, the J end lost 6 bases, and 11 bases lay between the germline ends. The CDR3 bases are TGCGCCAGCAGCCAAGATAGCAGGCGGGCTGAAGCTTTCTTT. Translation gives CASSQDSRRAEAFF.

The J gene is TRBJ2-5, the V gene TRBV5-4, with 7 nucleotides matching TRBD2. This CDR3 has 14 residues. J was trimmed by 4 bases and V by 0 bases; bases with no gene match: 3. The germline V gene has CDR1 SGHNT and CDR2 YYREEE (reference sequence). The CDR3 here is CASSLVTGGETQYF. The DNA for the CDR3 is TGTGCCAGCAGCTTGGTGACGGGGGGAGAGACCCAGTACTTC. Combining the CDR3 with reference TRBV5-4 and TRBJ2-5 gives the whole variable domain ETGVTQSPTHLIKTRGQQVTLRCSSQSGHNTVSWYQQALGQGPQFIFQYYREEENGRGNFPPRFSGLQFPNYSSELNVNALELDDSALYLCASSLVTGGETQYFGPGTRLLVL.

The chain couples TRBV23-1 to TRBJ2-7; perhaps TRBD1 as D (5 bases). TRBV23-1 has ORF status, its function being uncertain. The CDR3 extends over 15 amino acids. V lost 0 bases and J 0 bases, leaving 9 bases between the germline ends. CDR3 DNA: TGCGCCAGCAGTCAATCGGGGCCTGACTCCTACGAGCAGTACGTC. This translates into CASSQSGPDSYEQYV.

This chain uses TRBV5-1 with TRBJ2-1; 7 bases are shared with TRBD2. The CDR3 spans 14 residues. CDR1 SGHRS and CDR2 YFSETQ come from the germline V gene. V lost 2 bases, J lost 8 bases, and 7 bases stayed unmatched. The CDR3 sequence: CASSFYKAGDEQFF. In DNA form, the CDR3 reads TGCGCCAGCAGCTTTTACAAGGCGGGAGATGAGCAGTTCTTC.

The chain uses TRBV5-1 and TRBJ2-7; D possibly corresponds to TRBD1 (6 bases). The germline V and J ends were trimmed by 3 bases and 2 bases, with 15 bases remaining between them. The CDR3 length is 15 residues. Per the germline V gene, CDR1 is SGHRS and CDR2 is YFSETQ. CDR3 residues: CASSSNAGAPYEQYF. The CDR3 DNA sequence: TGCGCCAGCAGCTCTAACGCAGGGGCACCCTACGAGCAGTACTTC.

The chain carries TRBV6-5 and TRBJ1-3, with D uncertain. Per the germline V gene, CDR1 is MNHEY and CDR2 is SVGAGI. V lost 7 bases, J lost 0 bases, and 10 bases lay in between. CDR3 length: 14 residues. This CDR3 reads CASMSGSSGNTIYF. CDR3 sequence (DNA): TGTGCCAGCATGTCGGGTTCCTCTGGAAACACCATATATTTT.

This clone appeared a single time. The gene calls are TRBV2 and TRBJ1-6; 7 bases are shared with TRBD1. Looked up from germline, CDR1 is SNHLY and CDR2 is FYNNEI. The CDR3 covers 14 residues. V was clipped by 8 bases and J by 9 bases; unmatched bases: 10. CDR3 region: CASRETGIGSPLHF. DNA for the CDR3: TGTGCCAGCCGCGAGACAGGGATCGGTTCACCCCTCCACTTT.

The V gene is TRBV2, the J gene TRBJ2-5; 12 bases map to TRBD1. Germline CDR1 reads SNHLY; CDR2 reads FYNNEI. The CDR3 is 15 amino acids. Unmatched junction bases numbered 7, after V lost 6 bases and J lost 5 bases. As DNA, the CDR3 is TGTGCCAGCAGAGGAGGGACAGGGGGCCTCGAGACCCAGTACTTC. It specifies CASRGGTGGLETQYF.

The V call is TRBV11-3, the J call TRBJ2-7; 12 nucleotides align to TRBD2. CDR3 length: 16 residues. Germline CDR1 reads SGHNT; CDR2 reads YENEEA. Trimming took 2 bases from V and 2 from J; bases not matched to a gene: 4. For the CDR3, the DNA is TGTGCCAGCAGCTTATCGGCTAGCGGGGGGGCCTACGAGCAGTACTTC. It yields the protein CASSLSASGGAYEQYF.

The chain couples TRBV11-2 to TRBJ1-2, with TRBD1 as a possible D gene (6 bases). This CDR3 is 16 amino acids long. Between the trimmed V and J ends, which lost 4 bases and 0 bases, there was a span of 15 bases. From germline, CDR1 is SGHAT and CDR2 FQNNGV. The DNA for the CDR3 is TGTGCCAGCAGCTCCCTTCGACAGGAAACTAACTATGGCTACACCTTC. It yields the protein CASSSLRQETNYGYTF.

The chain employs TRBV4-1 and TRBJ1-1; TRBD1 matches 7 bases. V lost 6 bases and J lost 7; bases outside the gene matches: 5. CDR3 length: 12 residues. Germline-derived CDR1 and CDR2 are MGHRA and YSYEKL. The CDR3 loop reads CASSGQASEAFF. The CDR3 DNA reads as TGCGCCAGCAGTGGACAGGCTAGTGAAGCTTTCTTT.

This chain links TRBV11-3 with TRBJ2-1; D call uncertain. Germline loops: CDR1 SGHNT, CDR2 YENEEA. The CDR3 is made up of 13 amino acids. Trimming cost V 3 bases and J 5 bases, with 8 bases left between them. The CDR3 bases are TGTGCCAGCAGCTTGTCTTCGGACAATGAGCAGTTCTTC. The encoded protein is CASSLSSDNEQFF.